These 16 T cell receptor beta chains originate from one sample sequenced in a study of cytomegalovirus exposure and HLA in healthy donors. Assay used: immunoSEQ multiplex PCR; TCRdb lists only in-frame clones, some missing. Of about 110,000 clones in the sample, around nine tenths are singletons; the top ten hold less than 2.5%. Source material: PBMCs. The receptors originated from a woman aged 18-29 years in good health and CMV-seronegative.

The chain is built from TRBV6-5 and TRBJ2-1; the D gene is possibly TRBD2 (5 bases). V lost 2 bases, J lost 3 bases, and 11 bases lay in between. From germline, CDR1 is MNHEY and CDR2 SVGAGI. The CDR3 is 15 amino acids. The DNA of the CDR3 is TGTGCCAGCAGTTACCAGAGGACTCGCTACAATGAGCAGTTCTTC. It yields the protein CASSYQRTRYNEQFF.

CDR3 sequence (DNA): TGCAGCGTTGGTCTTAGGGGGACAGGGCAGTTCTTC. This translates into CSVGLRGTGQFF. The genes are TRBV29-1 and TRBJ2-1; TRBD1 matches at 8 bases. Losses at the gene ends were 4 bases for V and 12 bases for J; bases not matched to a gene: 8. The CDR3 length is 12 residues. Per germline, CDR1 SQVTM and CDR2 ANQGSEA.

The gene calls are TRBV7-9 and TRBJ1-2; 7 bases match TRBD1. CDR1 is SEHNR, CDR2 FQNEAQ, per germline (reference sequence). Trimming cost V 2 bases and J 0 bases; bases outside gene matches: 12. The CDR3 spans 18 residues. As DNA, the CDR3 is TGTGCCAGCAGCTTAAGAGGGACAGATCTACTAGCTAACTATGGCTACACCTTC. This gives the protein CASSLRGTDLLANYGYTF. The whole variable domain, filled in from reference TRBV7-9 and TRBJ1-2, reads DTGVSQNPRHKITKRGQNVTFRCDPISEHNRLYWYRQTLGQGPEFLTYFQNEAQLEKSRLLSDRFSAERPKGSFSTLEIQRTEQGDSAMYLCASSLRGTDLLANYGYTFGSGTRLTVV.

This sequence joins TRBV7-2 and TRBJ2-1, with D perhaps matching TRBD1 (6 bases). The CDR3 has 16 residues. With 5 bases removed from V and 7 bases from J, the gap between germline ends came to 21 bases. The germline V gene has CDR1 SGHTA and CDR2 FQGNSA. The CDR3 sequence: CASSKGPQGWANEQFF. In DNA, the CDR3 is TGTGCCAGCAGCAAAGGGCCGCAGGGGTGGGCAAATGAGCAGTTCTTC.

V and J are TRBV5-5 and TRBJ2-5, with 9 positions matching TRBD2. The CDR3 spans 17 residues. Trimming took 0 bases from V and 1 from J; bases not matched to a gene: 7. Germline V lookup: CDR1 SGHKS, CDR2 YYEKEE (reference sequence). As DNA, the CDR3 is TGTGCCAGCAGCTTGGGAGTGCTAGCGGGAACCCAAGAGACCCAGTACTTC. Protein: CASSLGVLAGTQETQYF.

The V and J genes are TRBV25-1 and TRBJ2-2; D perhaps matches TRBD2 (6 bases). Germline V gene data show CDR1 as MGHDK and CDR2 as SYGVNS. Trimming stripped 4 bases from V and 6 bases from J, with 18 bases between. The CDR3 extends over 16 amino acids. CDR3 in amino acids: CASSVLRGNSAGELFF. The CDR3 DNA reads TGTGCCAGCAGTGTCCTGCGGGGAAATTCCGCCGGGGAGCTGTTTTTT.

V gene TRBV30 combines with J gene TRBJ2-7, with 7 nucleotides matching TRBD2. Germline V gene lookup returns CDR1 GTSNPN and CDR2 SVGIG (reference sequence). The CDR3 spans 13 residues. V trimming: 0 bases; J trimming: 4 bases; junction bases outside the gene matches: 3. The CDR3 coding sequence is TGTGCCTGGAGTGTAGGGACTAAATACGAGCAGTACTTC. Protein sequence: CAWSVGTKYEQYF.

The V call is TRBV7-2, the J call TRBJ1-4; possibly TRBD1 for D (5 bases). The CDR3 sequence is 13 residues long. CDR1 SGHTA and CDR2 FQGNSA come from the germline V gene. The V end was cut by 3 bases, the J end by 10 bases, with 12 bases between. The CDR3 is CASSFAGQGKLFF. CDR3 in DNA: TGTGCCAGCAGCTTTGCGGGGCAGGGAAAACTGTTTTTT.

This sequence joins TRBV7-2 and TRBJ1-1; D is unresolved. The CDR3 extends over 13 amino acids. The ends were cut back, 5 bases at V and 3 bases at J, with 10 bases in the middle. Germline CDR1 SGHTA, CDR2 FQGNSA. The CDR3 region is CASSQARDTEAFF. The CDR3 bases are TGTGCCAGCAGCCAGGCCAGAGACACTGAAGCTTTCTTT.

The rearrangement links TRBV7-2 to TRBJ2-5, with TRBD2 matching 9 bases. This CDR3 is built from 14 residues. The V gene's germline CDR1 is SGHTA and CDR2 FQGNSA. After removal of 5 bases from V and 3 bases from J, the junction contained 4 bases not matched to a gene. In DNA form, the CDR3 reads TGTGCCAGCAGCACCAGGACTAGCGAAGAGACCCAGTACTTC. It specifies CASSTRTSEETQYF.

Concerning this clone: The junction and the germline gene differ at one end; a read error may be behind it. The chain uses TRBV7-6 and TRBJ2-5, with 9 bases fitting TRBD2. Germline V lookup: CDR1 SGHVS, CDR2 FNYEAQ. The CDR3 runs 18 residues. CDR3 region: CASTLGAGGLWYQEIQYF. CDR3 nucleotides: TGTGCCAGCACCCTGGGGGCGGGGGGGCTTTGGTACCAAGAGATCCAGTACTTC.

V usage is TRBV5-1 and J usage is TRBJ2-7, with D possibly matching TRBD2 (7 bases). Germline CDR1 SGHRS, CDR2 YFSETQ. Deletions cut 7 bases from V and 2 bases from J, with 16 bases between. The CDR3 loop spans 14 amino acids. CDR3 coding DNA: TGCGCCAGCTGTAAGGGGGGGGTAGCCTACGAGCAGTACTTC. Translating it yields CASCKGGVAYEQYF.

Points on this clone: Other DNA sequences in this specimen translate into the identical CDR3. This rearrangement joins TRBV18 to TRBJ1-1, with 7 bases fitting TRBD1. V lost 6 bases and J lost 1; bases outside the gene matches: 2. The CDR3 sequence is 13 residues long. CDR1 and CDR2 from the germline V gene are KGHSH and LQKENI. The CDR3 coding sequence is TGTGCCAGCTCGGGACAGTCGAACACTGAAGCTTTCTTT. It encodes CASSGQSNTEAFF.

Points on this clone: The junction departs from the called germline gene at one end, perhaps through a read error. The CDR3 DNA reads TGTGCCAGCAGCGGAGGACTAGCGGGGTCAAATTCCTTCAATGAGCAGTTCTTC. Its translation is CASSGGLAGSNSFNEQFF. V gene TRBV9 combines with J gene TRBJ2-1; 12 nucleotides agree with TRBD2. The CDR3 runs to 18 residues. CDR1 SGDLS and CDR2 YYNGEE come from the germline V gene.

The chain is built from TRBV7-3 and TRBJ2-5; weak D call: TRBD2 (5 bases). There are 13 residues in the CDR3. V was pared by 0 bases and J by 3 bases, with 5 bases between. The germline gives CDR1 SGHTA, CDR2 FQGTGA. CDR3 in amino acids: CASSLTREETQYF. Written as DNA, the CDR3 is TGTGCCAGCAGCTTAACGAGGGAAGAGACCCAGTACTTC.

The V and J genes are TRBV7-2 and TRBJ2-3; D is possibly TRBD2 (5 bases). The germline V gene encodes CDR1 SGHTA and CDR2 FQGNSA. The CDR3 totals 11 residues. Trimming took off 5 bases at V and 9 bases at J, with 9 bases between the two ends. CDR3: CASSPGETQYF. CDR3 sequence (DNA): TGTGCCAGCAGCCCCGGGGAGACGCAGTATTTT. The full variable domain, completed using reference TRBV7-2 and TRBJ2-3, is GAGVSQSPSNKVTEKGKDVELRCDPISGHTALYWYRQSLGQGLEFLIYFQGNSAPDKSGLPSDRFSAERTGGSVSTLTIQRTQQEDSAVYLCASSPGETQYFGPGTRLTVL.